This T cell receptor (beta chain) was obtained from a study of cytomegalovirus exposure and HLA in healthy donors. The wider study: Counted in an early data release were about 80 million unique TCRs from HLA-typed donors.

In the case of this clone: As yet, its antigen is unknown.

PCR used 60 Vbeta primers and 13 Jbeta primers. This table comes from immunoSEQ multiplex PCR, and its TCRdb copy is limited to in-frame clones, with some not included. Here the sample spans tens of thousands of clones, 53% being singletons. The CDR3 totals 13 residues. The germline V gene encodes CDR1 SGDLS and CDR2 YYNGEE. Trimming cost V 0 bases and J 6 bases, with 9 bases left between them. Notes on the study in general: The authors later found TCR association rates varying by HLA locus, with DRB1 most and HLA-C fewest. Published work reported that the classifier diagnosed cytomegalovirus status with high specificity and sensitivity.

This receptor was taken from a woman aged 35 to 49 in good health and CMV-seropositive. V gene TRBV9 combines with J gene TRBJ1-2; possibly TRBD1 for D (6 bases). The source material was PBMCs. The CDR3 bases are TGTGCCAGCAGCGTAGAACAGGGTAATGGCTACACCTTC. Its translation: CASSVEQGNGYTF.